This T cell receptor (beta chain) is from a study of blood T cell repertoires in COVID-19. Looking at the study overall: Sample material is recorded as cDNA or gDNA derived from T cells, B-cell-depleted T cells, or PBMCs.

TCRdb keeps only in-frame clones here, not all; method: immunoSEQ multiplex PCR. This table holds 200,000 to 300,000 clones, 80% to 95% found once. This clone was detected only once. The sample comprised peripheral blood. The receptor was isolated from a man aged 25 to 40 with COVID-19, enrolled during active disease.

CDR3 sequence: CATARERGYPYEQYF. The CDR3 region has the DNA TGTGCCACCGCCCGCGAGAGAGGTTATCCCTACGAGCAGTACTTC. The chain recombines TRBV15 with TRBJ2-7; the D is unclear. The V and J ends lost 8 bases and 2 bases respectively, with 19 bases between them. Germline values: CDR1 LNHNV, CDR2 YYDKDF (reference sequence). This CDR3 region has 15 residues. The whole variable domain, remainder taken from reference TRBV15 and TRBJ2-7, is DAMVIQNPRYQVTQFGKPVTLSCSQTLNHNVMYWYQQKSSQAPKLLFHYYDKDFNNEADTPDNFQSRRPNTSFCFLDIRSPGLGDTAMYLCATARERGYPYEQYFGPGTRLTVT.